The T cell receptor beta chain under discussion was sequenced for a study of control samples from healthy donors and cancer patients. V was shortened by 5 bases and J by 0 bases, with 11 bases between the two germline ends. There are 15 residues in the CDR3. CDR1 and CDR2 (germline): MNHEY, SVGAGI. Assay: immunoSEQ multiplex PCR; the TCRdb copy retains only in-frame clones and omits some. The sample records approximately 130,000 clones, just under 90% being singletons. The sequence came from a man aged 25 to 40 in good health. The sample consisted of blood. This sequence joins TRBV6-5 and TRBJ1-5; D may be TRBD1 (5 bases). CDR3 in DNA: TGTGCCAGCAGTCCAACGGGGGTTAGCAATCAGCCCCAGCATTTT. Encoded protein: CASSPTGVSNQPQHF.